These 32 T cell receptor beta chains were all obtained from the same sample, sequenced in a study of blood T cells in healthy people across ages. Next came a second PCR, run for about 7 to 12 cycles, which used a sample-barcoded 5' primer along with a J-beta primer mix. MiXCR, applied by TCRdb to the 5' RACE reads, yields one record per CDR3 protein. The profile covers about 1,500,000 distinct CDR3 sequences, with roughly 40% appearing a single time and around 8% taken by the ten largest. What was sequenced was blood. The source is a woman between 18 and 29 years old in good health.

The chain recombines TRBV20-1 with TRBJ2-1; 9 bases align to TRBD2. The CDR3 covers 14 residues. Looked up from germline, CDR1 is DFQATT and CDR2 is SNEGSKA (reference sequence). The ends lost 7 bases at V and 5 bases at J; junction bases unmatched: 9. DNA for the CDR3: TGCAGTGGAATGGAGTCTAGCGGGAACAATGAGCAGTTCTTC. Translating gives CSGMESSGNNEQFF.

A few counts support this clonotype. The V call is TRBV6-6, the J call TRBJ2-7, with TRBD2 identical over 9 bases. CDR1 and CDR2 (germline): MNHNY, SVGAGI (reference sequence). The length of the CDR3 is 13 residues. Trimming cost V 6 bases and J 3 bases; bases outside gene matches: 3. The CDR3 region has the DNA TGTGCCAGCAGGGCGGGAGGGAACTACGAGCAGTACTTC. This translates into CASRAGGNYEQYF.

The J gene is TRBJ2-7, the V gene TRBV7-9; weak D call: TRBD1 (6 bases). Per germline, CDR1 SEHNR and CDR2 FQNEAQ (reference sequence). There are 14 residues in the CDR3. The V end was cut by 1 base, the J end by 4 bases, with 11 bases between. In DNA form, the CDR3 reads TGTGCCAGCAGCTTAGGGGTAACAGGGTACGAGCAGTACTTC. Its protein is CASSLGVTGYEQYF.

The chain links TRBV27 to TRBJ2-1; 14 bases align to TRBD2. The CDR3 is 17 amino acids. Germline V gene data show CDR1 as MNHEY and CDR2 as SMNVEV (reference sequence). V trimming: 4 bases; J trimming: 4 bases; junction bases outside the gene matches: 6. This CDR3 is CASSSWTSGGIYNEQFF. CDR3 nucleotides: TGTGCCAGCAGTTCCTGGACTAGCGGGGGGATTTACAATGAGCAGTTCTTC.

This clonotype occurred a few times. This rearrangement joins TRBV12-3 or TRBV12-4 to TRBJ1-6, with 8 bases aligning to TRBD1. The CDR3 covers 15 residues. The J segment lost 7 bases and the V segment lost 4 bases, leaving 6 bases of the junction unmatched. The CDR3, as DNA: TGTGCCAGCAGTTCGCGGACAGGGAGAAATTCACCCCTCCACTTT. Translating it yields CASSSRTGRNSPLHF.

The rearrangement uses TRBV21-1 and TRBJ2-7. TRBV21-1 is given as a pseudogene. There are 15 residues in the CDR3. The CDR3, as DNA: TGTGCCAGCAGCATAGGCCAGAAAGGTCAGGATGAGCAGTACTTC. It codes for CASSIGQKGQDEQYF.

CDR3 sequence reads: CASSYEISSYNSPLHF. The DNA for the CDR3 is TGTGCCAGCAGTTACGAAATAAGCTCCTATAATTCACCCCTCCACTTT. The chain uses TRBV6-6 and TRBJ1-6, with D unresolved. Germline CDR1 is MNHNY and CDR2 is SVGAGI (reference sequence). CDR3 length: 16 amino acids. V gave up 2 bases and J gave up 0 bases, with 8 bases separating them.

The sample holds one count of this clonotype. V usage is TRBV2 and J usage is TRBJ1-5; D uncertain. Germline CDR1 SNHLY, CDR2 FYNNEI. Trimming stripped 0 bases from V and 2 bases from J, with 20 bases between. The CDR3 totals 19 residues. The CDR3 sequence is CASSEAIPKTSLGNQPQHF. The CDR3 bases are TGTGCCAGCAGTGAAGCGATCCCAAAAACTTCACTTGGCAATCAGCCCCAGCATTTT.

This clonotype was seen a single time. The V call is TRBV12-5, the J call TRBJ1-1; the D gene is possibly TRBD1 (5 bases). The CDR3 loop spans 13 amino acids. Deletions cut 7 bases from V and 0 bases from J, with 9 bases between. CDR1 is LGHNT, CDR2 FRNRAP, per germline. The CDR3 protein is CASALGVNTEAFF. CDR3 sequence (DNA): TGTGCTAGTGCATTAGGGGTGAACACTGAAGCTTTCTTT. The full variable domain, rest sourced from reference TRBV12-5 and TRBJ1-1, is DARVTQTPRHKVTEMGQEVTMRCQPILGHNTVFWYRQTMMQGLELLAYFRNRAPLDDSGMPKDRFSAEMPDATLATLKIQPSEPRDSAVYFCASALGVNTEAFFGQGTRLTVV.

In DNA form, the CDR3 reads TGTGCCAGCAGCTCAGGGACAGAGACCAGAGCAGGCTACACCTTC. This translates into CASSSGTETRAGYTF. The gene calls are TRBV7-3 and TRBJ1-2, with 7 bases matching TRBD1. Germline values: CDR1 SGHTA, CDR2 FQGTGA. Trimming cost V 4 bases and J 8 bases; bases outside gene matches: 13. The CDR3 loop spans 15 amino acids.

The chain has TRBV9 and TRBJ2-3, with a possible D match to TRBD2 (5 bases). The CDR3 runs 16 residues. V gave up 0 bases and J gave up 3 bases, with 14 bases separating them. Germline V gives CDR1 SGDLS, CDR2 YYNGEE. CDR3: CASSVAAGIQTDTQYF. CDR3 in DNA: TGTGCCAGCAGCGTAGCTGCCGGGATTCAGACAGATACGCAGTATTTT.

The chain recombines TRBV7-9 with TRBJ2-5; TRBD1 matches at 8 bases. V gave up 4 bases and J gave up 1 base; unmatched junction bases: 5. The CDR3 runs 15 residues. Germline V gene data show CDR1 as SEHNR and CDR2 as FQNEAQ (reference sequence). The CDR3 spells CASSSRDRSQETQYF. For the CDR3, the DNA is TGTGCCAGCAGCTCCCGGGACAGGAGCCAAGAGACCCAGTACTTC.

In its sample, this clonotype was seen a few times. The chain links TRBV20-1 to TRBJ2-1; D unclear. Germline-derived CDR1 and CDR2 are DFQATT and SNEGSKA (reference sequence). CDR3 length equals 14 residues. V dropped 3 bases and J dropped 6 bases, with 15 bases sitting between them. For the CDR3, the DNA is TGCAGTGCTAGGAGGCGGCGTCGGTTCAATGAGCAGTTCTTC. Translated, it gives CSARRRRRFNEQFF.

This clonotype has only a few counts. This sequence joins TRBV4-1 and TRBJ2-7, with 8 nucleotides matching TRBD1. Losses at the gene ends were 2 bases for V and 4 bases for J; bases not matched to a gene: 4. Germline-derived CDR1 and CDR2 are MGHRA and YSYEKL. The CDR3 length is 14 residues. CDR3 nucleotides: TGCGCCAGCAGCCAATGGGACAGGCGGTACGAGCAGTACTTC. It encodes CASSQWDRRYEQYF.

This rearrangement joins TRBV10-3 to TRBJ2-1, with D tentatively TRBD1 (7 bases). TRBJ2-7 explains the end of the DNA better; the J call may be wrong. Germline assignment: CDR1 ENHRY and CDR2 SYGVKD. This CDR3 is 16 amino acids long. The CDR3 loop is CAISAQGGATYNEQYF. In DNA, the CDR3 is TGTGCCATCAGTGCCCAGGGGGGAGCTACCTACAATGAGCAGTACTTC.

The rearrangement uses TRBV7-8 and TRBJ1-5, with a weak D call TRBD1 (5 bases). The germline V gene has CDR1 SGHVS and CDR2 FQNEAQ. The CDR3 covers 14 residues. V was clipped by 5 bases and J by 7 bases, with 15 bases between them. The CDR3 bases are TGTGCCAGCAGCCCGACAGCGCTCTCCCAGCCCCAGCATTTT. Encoded protein: CASSPTALSQPQHF. Full variable domain (rest looked up from reference TRBV7-8 and TRBJ1-5): GAGVSQSPRYKVAKRGQDVALRCDPISGHVSLFWYQQALGQGPEFLTYFQNEAQLDKSGLPSDRFFAERPEGSVSTLKIQRTQQEDSAVYLCASSPTALSQPQHFGDGTRLSIL.

In this sample, this clonotype turned up a few times. The chain links TRBV29-1 to TRBJ1-2, with D possibly matching TRBD1 (5 bases). Trimming left V 4 bases short and J 4 bases short, with 10 bases between. Germline CDR1 and CDR2: SQVTM and ANQGSEA. This CDR3 is 12 amino acids long. CDR3 nucleotide sequence: TGCAGCGTTGGGGAGGGGATCTATGGCTACACCTTC. This codes for CSVGEGIYGYTF.

The V call is TRBV6-1, the J call TRBJ2-1, with 8 bases identical to TRBD2. In germline, CDR1 is MNHNS, CDR2 SASEGT. The V segment lost 4 bases and the J segment 7 bases; nucleotides outside the gene matches: 9. CDR3 size: 15 residues. CDR3 residues: CASSVVAGRVNEQFF. The CDR3 DNA reads TGTGCCAGCAGTGTTGTAGCGGGGAGGGTAAATGAGCAGTTCTTC.

With regard to this clonotype: A much larger clone lies a single base off, so this may be a read error. This sequence joins TRBV20-1 and TRBJ2-1, with a tentative D call TRBD2 (6 bases). Trimming took 3 bases from V and 8 from J, leaving 11 bases between them. The germline gives CDR1 DFQATT, CDR2 SNEGSKA (reference sequence). The CDR3 has 12 residues. The CDR3 DNA is TGCAGTGCTAGGACTGGCGGGGATGAGCAGTTCTTC. Translating it yields CSARTGGDEQFF.

The chain uses TRBV27 and TRBJ2-6, with 10 bases lining up with TRBD2. V gave up 10 bases and J gave up 2 bases; unmatched junction bases: 8. The CDR3 loop spans 16 amino acids. CDR1 is MNHEY and CDR2 is SMNVEV in the germline V gene (reference sequence). CDR3 nucleotides: TGTGCCAACACCTCAGGGACTAGCGCTGGGGCCAACGTCCTGACTTTC. This translates into CANTSGTSAGANVLTF.

This chain joins TRBV12-3 or TRBV12-4 and TRBJ2-5; the D is unclear. This CDR3 contains 14 residues. V was cut by 6 bases and J by 11 bases, with 22 bases left in between. The CDR3 coding sequence is TGTGCCAGCAGCCGACAAATGGACGTGAATGAGCAGTACTTC. This gives the protein CASSRQMDVNEQYF.

This clonotype was counted a few times. This chain uses TRBV10-3 with TRBJ2-3; D may correspond to TRBD1 or TRBD2 (5 bases each). This CDR3 spans 15 amino acids. The ends were cut back, 3 bases at V and 9 bases at J, with 19 bases in the middle. Per the germline V gene, CDR1 is ENHRY and CDR2 is SYGVKD. CDR3 region: CAISEGIGGVWTQYF. Here the CDR3 DNA reads TGTGCCATCAGTGAAGGCATTGGGGGAGTGTGGACGCAGTATTTT.

The rearrangement links TRBV15 to TRBJ1-5, with D possibly being TRBD1 (5 bases). With 0 bases removed from V and 9 bases from J, the gap between germline ends came to 15 bases. The germline V gene has CDR1 LNHNV and CDR2 YYDKDF (reference sequence). There are 15 residues in the CDR3. CDR3 nucleotide sequence: TGTGCCACCAGCAGAGATCGGCAGGGCCTTTGGCCCCAGCATTTT. This translates into CATSRDRQGLWPQHF.

The chain carries TRBV19 and TRBJ2-5; no clear D. With 5 bases removed from V and 4 bases from J, the gap between germline ends came to 8 bases. The CDR3 runs to 12 residues. Germline V gene data show CDR1 as LNHDA and CDR2 as SQIVND (reference sequence). The CDR3 region has the DNA TGTGCCAGTAGTCGCAGTGTAGAGACCCAGTACTTC. Its protein product is CASSRSVETQYF. Based on the CDR3 plus reference TRBV19 and TRBJ2-5, the full variable domain is DGGITQSPKYLFRKEGQNVTLSCEQNLNHDAMYWYRQDPGQGLRLIYYSQIVNDFQKGDIAEGYSVSREKKESFPLTVTSAQKNPTAFYLCASSRSVETQYFGPGTRLLVL.

This clonotype showed up just a few times. This chain uses TRBV2 with TRBJ2-1, with D perhaps TRBD2 (7 bases). The CDR3 totals 14 residues. Germline V gives CDR1 SNHLY, CDR2 FYNNEI. Trimming stripped 8 bases from V and 6 bases from J, with 17 bases between. The CDR3: CASLRGGATNEQFF. DNA of the CDR3: TGTGCCAGCCTGAGGGGGGGGGCGACCAATGAGCAGTTCTTC. The full variable domain, completed using reference TRBV2 and TRBJ2-1, is EPEVTQTPSHQVTQMGQEVILRCVPISNHLYFYWYRQILGQKVEFLVSFYNNEISEKSEIFDDQFSVERPDGSNFTLKIRSTKLEDSAMYFCASLRGGATNEQFFGPGTRLTVL.

The CDR3 is CSVEDLGYSNYGYTF. As DNA, the CDR3 is TGCAGCGTTGAAGATCTGGGGTATTCCAACTATGGCTACACCTTC. The V and J genes are TRBV29-1 and TRBJ1-2; D is unresolved. The V gene's germline CDR1 is SQVTM and CDR2 ANQGSEA. The CDR3 has 15 residues. V shed 0 bases and J shed 2 bases, with 13 bases lying between them.

On this clonotype: Germline is not matched at one junction end, which may reflect a read error. This sequence joins TRBV28 and TRBJ2-3, with 10 bases identical to TRBD2. The CDR3 spans 16 residues. Per the germline V gene, CDR1 is MDHEN and CDR2 is SYDVKM. CDR3 sequence reads: CACSFSLAGYTDTQYF. Here the CDR3 DNA reads TGTGCCTGCAGTTTTTCACTAGCGGGATACACAGATACGCAGTATTTT. Looking up the rest from reference TRBV28 and TRBJ2-3 gives the full variable domain: DVKVTQSSRYLVKRTGEKVFLECVQDMDHENMFWYRQDPGLGLRLIYFSYDVKMKEKGDIPEGYSVSREKKERFSLILESASTNQTSMYLCACSFSLAGYTDTQYFGPGTRLTVL.

This clonotype was counted a few times. The genes are TRBV3-1 and TRBJ2-2; D call uncertain. The germline V gene encodes CDR1 LGHDT and CDR2 YNNKEL (reference sequence). V gave up 7 bases and J gave up 7 bases, with 10 bases separating them. The CDR3 covers 12 residues. CDR3 DNA: TGTGCCAGCAAGACCTGGGACGGGGAGCTGTTTTTT. As protein: CASKTWDGELFF.

The chain is built from TRBV27 and TRBJ1-2; TRBD1 aligns across 8 bases. CDR3 size: 13 residues. Trimming cost V 4 bases and J 8 bases; bases outside gene matches: 6. CDR1 MNHEY and CDR2 SMNVEV come from the germline V gene (reference sequence). Here the CDR3 reads CASSSPGGNGYTF. CDR3 sequence (DNA): TGTGCCAGCAGTTCCCCAGGGGGCAACGGCTACACCTTC.

On this clonotype itself: At one end the junction does not follow the germline gene, possibly because of a read error. The rearrangement uses TRBV12-3 or TRBV12-4 and TRBJ2-7; D might be TRBD2 (6 bases). CDR3 length: 13 amino acids. The chain's CDR3 is CASSVAVLYEQYF. The DNA for the CDR3 is TGTGCCAGCAGTGTAGCGGTGCTCTACGAGCAGTACTTC.

This clonotype was seen only once. V is TRBV28 and J is TRBJ1-2, with TRBD1 identical over 7 bases. V gave up 5 bases and J gave up 4 bases; unmatched junction bases: 10. The germline CDR1 and CDR2 sequences are MDHEN and SYDVKM. CDR3 size: 15 residues. The CDR3 DNA follows: TGTGCCAGCAGTGGAGTGGGGACAGCTATCTATGGCTACACCTTC. Protein: CASSGVGTAIYGYTF.

This clonotype has more than one count but fewer than ten. V gene TRBV25-1 combines with J gene TRBJ1-5; TRBD1 might be the D (5 bases). The V gene lost 6 bases and the J gene lost 0 bases, with 12 bases spanning the gap. This CDR3 is 15 amino acids long. Germline CDR1 is MGHDK and CDR2 is SYGVNS. The CDR3 region has the DNA TGTGCCAGCAGCCCAGGGTCAAATAGCAATCAGCCCCAGCATTTT. The encoded protein is CASSPGSNSNQPQHF. The whole variable domain, filled in from reference TRBV25-1 and TRBJ1-5, reads EADIYQTPRYLVIGTGKKITLECSQTMGHDKMYWYQQDPGMELHLIHYSYGVNSTEKGDLSSESTVSRIRTEHFPLTLESARPSHTSQYLCASSPGSNSNQPQHFGDGTRLSIL.